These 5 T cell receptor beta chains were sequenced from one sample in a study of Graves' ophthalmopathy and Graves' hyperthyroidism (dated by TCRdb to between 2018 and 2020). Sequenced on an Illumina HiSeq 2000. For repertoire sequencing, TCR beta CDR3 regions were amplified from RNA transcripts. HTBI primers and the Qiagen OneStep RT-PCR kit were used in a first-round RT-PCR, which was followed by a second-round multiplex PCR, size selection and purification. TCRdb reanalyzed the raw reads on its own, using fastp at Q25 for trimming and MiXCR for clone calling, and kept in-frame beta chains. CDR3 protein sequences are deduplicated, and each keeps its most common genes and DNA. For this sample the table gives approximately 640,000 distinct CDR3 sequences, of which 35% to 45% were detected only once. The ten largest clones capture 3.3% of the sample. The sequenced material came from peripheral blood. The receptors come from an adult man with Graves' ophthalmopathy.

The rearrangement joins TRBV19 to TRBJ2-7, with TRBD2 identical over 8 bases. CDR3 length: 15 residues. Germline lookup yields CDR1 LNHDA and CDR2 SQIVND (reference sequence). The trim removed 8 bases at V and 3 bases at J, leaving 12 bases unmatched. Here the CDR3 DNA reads TGTGCCAGTCAGCTAATGGCGGGAGGTATCTACGAGCAGTACTTC. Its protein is CASQLMAGGIYEQYF.

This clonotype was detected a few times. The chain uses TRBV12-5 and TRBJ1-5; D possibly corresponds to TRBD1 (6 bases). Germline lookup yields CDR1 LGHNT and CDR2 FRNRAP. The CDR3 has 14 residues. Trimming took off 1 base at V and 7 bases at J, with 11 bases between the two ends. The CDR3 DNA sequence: TGTGCTAGTGGTTTGGATGGGGGCCAACAGCCCCAGCATTTT. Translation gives CASGLDGGQQPQHF.

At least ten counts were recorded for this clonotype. For the CDR3, the DNA is TGTGCCAGTATTGGGGGGACAACTAATGAAAAACTGTTTTTT. Its translation is CASIGGTTNEKLFF. The chain links TRBV19 to TRBJ1-4, with D perhaps TRBD1 (5 bases). The ends were cut back, 7 bases at V and 0 bases at J, with 9 bases in the middle. Germline V CDR1 and CDR2: LNHDA, SQIVND (reference sequence). The CDR3 runs 14 residues. The variable domain in full, completed from reference TRBV19 and TRBJ1-4, reads DGGITQSPKYLFRKEGQNVTLSCEQNLNHDAMYWYRQDPGQGLRLIYYSQIVNDFQKGDIAEGYSVSREKKESFPLTVTSAQKNPTAFYLCASIGGTTNEKLFFGSGTQLSVL.

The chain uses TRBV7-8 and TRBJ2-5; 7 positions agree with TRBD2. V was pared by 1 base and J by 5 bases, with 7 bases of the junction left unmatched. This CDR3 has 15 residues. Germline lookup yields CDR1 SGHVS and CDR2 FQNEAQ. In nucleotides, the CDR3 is TGTGCCAGCAGCTTAGGGACTAGAGCTCTTGAGACCCAGTACTTC. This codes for CASSLGTRALETQYF. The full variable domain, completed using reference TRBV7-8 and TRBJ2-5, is GAGVSQSPRYKVAKRGQDVALRCDPISGHVSLFWYQQALGQGPEFLTYFQNEAQLDKSGLPSDRFFAERPEGSVSTLKIQRTQQEDSAVYLCASSLGTRALETQYFGPGTRLLVL.

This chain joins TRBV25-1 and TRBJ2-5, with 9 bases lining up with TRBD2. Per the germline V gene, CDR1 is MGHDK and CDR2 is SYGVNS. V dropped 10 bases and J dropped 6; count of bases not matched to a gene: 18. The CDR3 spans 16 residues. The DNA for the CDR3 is TGTGCCATCAGCTTAAATGGCGGGGGGGCGCCACAGACCCAGTACTTC. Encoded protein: CAISLNGGGAPQTQYF.